This T cell receptor beta chain was identified during a study of blood T cell repertoires in COVID-19. Trimming removed 2 bases at V and 7 bases at J, with 20 bases between. This CDR3 is built from 17 residues. CDR1 and CDR2 (germline): KGHSH, LQKENI. In the original workflow: Nucleated cell counts were estimated from reference gene primer amplification. Assay used: immunoSEQ multiplex PCR; TCRdb lists only in-frame clones, some missing. That table gives V, J and clone size, and the DNA gave D and trimming. The sample yields more than 130,000 clones, approximately 84% seen once. The chain links TRBV18 to TRBJ1-4; perhaps TRBD1 as D (5 bases). This receptor was identified in a woman of 80 years or more in a cohort sampled during active or convalescent COVID-19. Specimen: peripheral blood. The CDR3 protein is CASSPSSPGLTGEKLFF. CDR3 nucleotide sequence: TGTGCCAGCTCACCATCCTCACCGGGACTAACGGGTGAAAAACTGTTTTTT. The full variable domain, with the rest looked up from reference TRBV18 and TRBJ1-4, is NAGVMQNPRHLVRRRGQEARLRCSPMKGHSHVYWYRQLPEEGLKFMVYLQKENIIDESGMPKERFSAEFPKEGPSILRIQQVVRGDSAAYFCASSPSSPGLTGEKLFFGSGTQLSVL.